This T cell receptor beta chain was profiled in a study of T cell repertoires in cytomegalovirus infection. About the study: Recently identified HLA-C-restricted CMV epitopes and well-studied HLA-B-restricted CMV epitopes were used by the study. Public TCR beta signatures provided an indication of both CMV infection and a matching HLA type. Study-wide results and limits: Ex vivo, HLA-C-restricted CMV-specific TCR beta clonotypes prevailed over the rest of the response. The study identified carriers of CMV plus the relevant HLA from cumulative public TCR beta family frequency.

MiXCR, run by TCRdb on the reads, gives a single entry per CDR3 protein. The table has approximately 910,000 distinct CDR3 sequences, approximately 31% seen once. V shed 3 bases and J shed 2 bases, with 12 bases lying between them. Germline CDR1 is SGDLS and CDR2 is YYNGEE. This CDR3 comprises 15 residues. Concerning this clonotype: No antigen is known for it.

The rearrangement uses TRBV9 and TRBJ1-5, with TRBD1 as a possible D gene (6 bases). The material sequenced was cultured CD8+ T cells from PBMCs, taken from culture after CMV antigen stimulation. The sequence derives from a human donor in good health (CMV status not recorded). Some clones in this sample may be carry-over from other donors' samples. Here the CDR3 reads CASSAAGAGNQPQHF. The CDR3, as DNA: TGTGCCAGCAGCGCGGCAGGGGCTGGCAATCAGCCCCAGCATTTT.